The 22 T cell receptor beta chains below were found in one sample sequenced in a study of T cells in tuberculosis. Some clones are missing from TCRdb's copy, which holds only in-frame ones; the method was immunoSEQ multiplex PCR. Here the sample spans over 30,000 clones, 95% to 97% being singletons. The material sequenced was PBMCs. Source of these receptors: a donor aged 10-30 years with latent tuberculosis or without tuberculosis infection.

The chain is built from TRBV18 and TRBJ2-1, with D perhaps TRBD2 (5 bases). With 0 bases removed from V and 13 bases from J, the gap between germline ends came to 13 bases. The CDR3 length is 13 residues. In germline, CDR1 is KGHSH, CDR2 LQKENI. The chain's CDR3 is CASSPPDGEQQFF. DNA for the CDR3: TGTGCCAGCTCACCACCGGACGGGGAACAACAGTTCTTC.

The chain combines TRBV25-1 with TRBJ1-1; a possible D gene is TRBD1 (6 bases). Germline CDR1 is MGHDK and CDR2 is SYGVNS. This CDR3 spans 15 amino acids. Trimming took off 1 base at V and 3 bases at J, with 12 bases between the two ends. The CDR3 loop is CASSELKGVDTEAFF. In DNA form, the CDR3 reads TGTGCCAGCAGTGAATTGAAGGGGGTCGACACTGAAGCTTTCTTT.

The V and J genes are TRBV30 and TRBJ1-2; weak D call: TRBD1 (5 bases). The V end was cut by 2 bases, the J end by 4 bases, with 14 bases between. Germline V gene lookup returns CDR1 GTSNPN and CDR2 SVGIG (reference sequence). The CDR3 runs to 14 residues. The CDR3 DNA reads as TGTGCCTGGAGTCCCCCCACAGGCCGCTATGGCTACACCTTC. It yields the protein CAWSPPTGRYGYTF.

V gene TRBV4-1 combines with J gene TRBJ2-3; 7 nucleotides agree with TRBD1. Germline V gives CDR1 MGHRA, CDR2 YSYEKL. Unmatched junction bases numbered 8, after V lost 2 bases and J lost 9 bases. This CDR3 has 14 residues. The CDR3 sequence: CASSQTGQVVTQYF. The CDR3 bases are TGCGCCAGCAGCCAAACTGGACAGGTAGTAACGCAGTATTTT.

The chain carries TRBV7-2 and TRBJ1-5; 9 bases match TRBD1. With 1 base clipped from V and 7 bases from J, the junction kept 5 bases outside the gene matches. This CDR3 region has 15 residues. The germline V gene encodes CDR1 SGHTA and CDR2 FQGNSA. CDR3 in amino acids: CASSLGDRDKQPQHF. CDR3 coding DNA: TGTGCCAGCAGCTTAGGGGACAGGGATAAGCAGCCCCAGCATTTT.

The chain links TRBV10-3 to TRBJ2-3; TRBD2 aligns across 9 bases. CDR1 and CDR2 (germline): ENHRY, SYGVKD. V gave up 2 bases and J gave up 4 bases; unmatched junction bases: 1. This CDR3 is built from 14 residues. The CDR3 DNA reads as TGTGCCATCAGTGAGGGACTAGCGTCAGATACGCAGTATTTT. Amino acids: CAISEGLASDTQYF.

The chain carries TRBV5-5 and TRBJ1-2, with D hard to call. The CDR3 contains 14 residues. V lost 4 bases to trimming and J lost 0 bases, with 10 bases between them. Germline-derived CDR1 and CDR2 are SGHKS and YYEKEE (reference sequence). The CDR3 DNA sequence: TGTGCCAGCAGCCCACGGGGAGCTAACTATGGCTACACCTTC. Translation: CASSPRGANYGYTF.

The V gene is TRBV10-3, the J gene TRBJ1-2; no clear D gene. CDR3 length: 14 residues. The V gene's germline CDR1 is ENHRY and CDR2 SYGVKD. V was trimmed by 7 bases and J by 7 bases, leaving 19 bases between them. CDR3 nucleotides: TGTGCCATCAAGGCGGCGGCGGCGACGTCTGGCTACACCTTC. Translation gives CAIKAAAATSGYTF.

The gene calls are TRBV28 and TRBJ2-7, with D maybe TRBD1 (7 bases). The germline CDR1 and CDR2 sequences are MDHEN and SYDVKM. V lost 3 bases and J lost 8, with 23 bases in between. The CDR3 runs 16 residues. CDR3 protein: CASSFLRLQGGEKQYF. The CDR3 bases are TGTGCCAGCAGTTTTCTCCGACTGCAGGGGGGCGAGAAGCAGTACTTC.

This chain links TRBV6-5 with TRBJ1-2, with 8 bases that match TRBD1. The ends lost 6 bases at V and 4 bases at J; junction bases unmatched: 7. The CDR3 length is 14 residues. Germline loops: CDR1 MNHEY, CDR2 SVGAGI. The CDR3 DNA follows: TGTGCCAGCAGACGCGGACAGGGAGGCTATGGCTACACCTTC. Protein product: CASRRGQGGYGYTF.

The J gene is TRBJ2-7, the V gene TRBV9; a possible D gene is TRBD1 (5 bases). The CDR3 is 14 residues long. Looked up from germline, CDR1 is SGDLS and CDR2 is YYNGEE. V was trimmed by 4 bases and J by 2 bases, leaving 13 bases between them. The CDR3 DNA follows: TGTGCCAGCAGCCCACAGGATGCGGCCTACGAGCAGTACTTC. Translating gives CASSPQDAAYEQYF.

V is TRBV5-1 and J is TRBJ1-2; TRBD1 matches 11 bases. Germline V gene sequence: CDR1 SGHRS, CDR2 YFSETQ. Trimming at V came to 1 base and at J to 7 bases, leaving 6 bases not matched to a gene. CDR3 length equals 15 residues. CDR3 sequence (DNA): TGCGCCAGCAGCTTGCTCGGACAGGGGGCGCTTGGCTACACCTTC. It specifies CASSLLGQGALGYTF.

This chain links TRBV2 with TRBJ1-1; TRBD1 agrees at 8 bases. Germline values: CDR1 SNHLY, CDR2 FYNNEI. V shed 6 bases, J shed 3 bases, and the junction held 3 bases outside the gene matches. The CDR3 sequence is 13 residues long. This chain's CDR3 is CASRRQGHTEAFF. The CDR3 DNA follows: TGTGCCAGCAGGAGACAGGGGCACACTGAAGCTTTCTTT.

The chain joins TRBV9 to TRBJ1-3; D ambiguous. The CDR3 length is 16 residues. The germline V and J ends were trimmed by 0 bases and 1 base, with 11 bases remaining between them. CDR1 is SGDLS and CDR2 is YYNGEE in the germline V gene. The CDR3 sequence is CASSVGEGTSGNTIYF. The CDR3 DNA is TGTGCCAGCAGCGTAGGGGAGGGCACATCTGGAAACACCATATATTTT.

The V and J genes are TRBV18 and TRBJ1-2; D ambiguous. The germline gives CDR1 KGHSH, CDR2 LQKENI. This CDR3 contains 14 residues. The V and J ends lost 6 bases and 1 base respectively, with 12 bases between them. The CDR3 sequence is CASSPSVLNYGYTF. CDR3 nucleotides: TGTGCCAGCTCCCCCAGCGTCCTTAACTATGGCTACACCTTC. The full variable domain, rest sourced from reference TRBV18 and TRBJ1-2, is NAGVMQNPRHLVRRRGQEARLRCSPMKGHSHVYWYRQLPEEGLKFMVYLQKENIIDESGMPKERFSAEFPKEGPSILRIQQVVRGDSAAYFCASSPSVLNYGYTFGSGTRLTVV.

The V gene is TRBV4-2, the J gene TRBJ2-1; 7 nucleotides align to TRBD2. The CDR3 covers 19 residues. The V and J ends lost 0 bases and 4 bases, in that order; junction bases with no gene match: 15. From germline, CDR1 is LGHNA and CDR2 YNFKEQ. CDR3 bases: TGTGCCAGCAGCCAAGATCCAAAGAGAGCTAGCGGACTTTACAATGAGCAGTTCTTC. Protein product: CASSQDPKRASGLYNEQFF.

V is TRBV28 and J is TRBJ1-5, with D tentatively TRBD1 (5 bases). Trimming took off 3 bases at V and 2 bases at J, with 8 bases between the two ends. Germline V gene lookup returns CDR1 MDHEN and CDR2 SYDVKM. This CDR3 spans 14 amino acids. The CDR3 nucleotides read TGTGCCAGCAGTTTGGGGCAGGGCAATCAGCCCCAGCATTTT. Encoded protein: CASSLGQGNQPQHF.

This rearrangement joins TRBV7-2 to TRBJ2-7, with D perhaps TRBD2 (6 bases). V lost 1 base and J 7 bases, leaving 11 bases between the germline ends. This CDR3 comprises 13 residues. CDR1 is SGHTA, CDR2 FQGNSA, per germline. The CDR3 nucleotides read TGTGCCAGCAGCTTAGGGGGAGGTGAGGAGCAGTACTTC. Amino acids: CASSLGGGEEQYF.

This chain joins TRBV6-6 and TRBJ2-6, with a tentative D call TRBD2 (6 bases). This CDR3 is built from 15 residues. V lost 6 bases and J 2 bases, leaving 11 bases between the germline ends. In germline, CDR1 is MNHNY, CDR2 SVGAGI (reference sequence). CDR3: CASSREVAGANVLTF. In DNA, the CDR3 is TGTGCCAGCAGCAGGGAGGTTGCTGGGGCCAACGTCCTGACTTTC.

The J gene is TRBJ1-1, the V gene TRBV7-9; D might be TRBD1 (6 bases). Germline-derived CDR1 and CDR2 are SEHNR and FQNEAQ (reference sequence). The CDR3 is 12 residues long. The V end was cut by 4 bases, the J end by 5 bases, with 8 bases between. The CDR3 loop is CASSSRGTEAFF. CDR3 coding DNA: TGTGCCAGCAGCTCCAGGGGAACTGAAGCTTTCTTT.

V gene TRBV28 combines with J gene TRBJ2-7; the D gene is possibly TRBD2 (5 bases). Germline values: CDR1 MDHEN, CDR2 SYDVKM. The CDR3 loop spans 15 amino acids. V was trimmed by 10 bases and J by 2 bases, leaving 21 bases between them. The CDR3 sequence: CATQLGGRQAYEQYF. DNA of the CDR3: TGTGCCACCCAACTAGGCGGTCGACAAGCCTACGAGCAGTACTTC.

The chain carries TRBV10-3 and TRBJ1-1; no firm D call. Germline CDR1 and CDR2: ENHRY and SYGVKD. Between the trimmed V and J ends, which lost 7 bases and 0 bases, there was a span of 12 bases. The CDR3 is 14 amino acids. CDR3 in amino acids: CAITSTRVNTEAFF. In DNA form, the CDR3 reads TGTGCCATCACCTCGACTCGGGTGAACACTGAAGCTTTCTTT.